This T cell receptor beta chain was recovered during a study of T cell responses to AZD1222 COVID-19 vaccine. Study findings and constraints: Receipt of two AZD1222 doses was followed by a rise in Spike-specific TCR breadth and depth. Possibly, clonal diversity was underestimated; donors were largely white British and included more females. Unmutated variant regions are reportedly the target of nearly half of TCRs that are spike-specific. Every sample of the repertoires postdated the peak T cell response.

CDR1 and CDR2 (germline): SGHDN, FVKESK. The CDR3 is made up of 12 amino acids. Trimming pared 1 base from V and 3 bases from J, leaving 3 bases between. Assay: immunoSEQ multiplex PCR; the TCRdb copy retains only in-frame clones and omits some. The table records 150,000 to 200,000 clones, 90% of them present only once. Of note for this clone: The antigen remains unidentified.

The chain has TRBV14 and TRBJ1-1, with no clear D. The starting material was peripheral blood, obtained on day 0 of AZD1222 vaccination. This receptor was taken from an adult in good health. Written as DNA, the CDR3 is TGTGCCAGCAGCCAAGTTTACACTGAAGCTTTCTTT. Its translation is CASSQVYTEAFF. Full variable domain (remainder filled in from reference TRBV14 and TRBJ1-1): EAGVTQFPSHSVIEKGQTVTLRCDPISGHDNLYWYRRVMGKEIKFLLHFVKESKQDESGMPNNRFLAERTGGTYSTLKVQPAELEDSGVYFCASSQVYTEAFFGQGTRLTVV.